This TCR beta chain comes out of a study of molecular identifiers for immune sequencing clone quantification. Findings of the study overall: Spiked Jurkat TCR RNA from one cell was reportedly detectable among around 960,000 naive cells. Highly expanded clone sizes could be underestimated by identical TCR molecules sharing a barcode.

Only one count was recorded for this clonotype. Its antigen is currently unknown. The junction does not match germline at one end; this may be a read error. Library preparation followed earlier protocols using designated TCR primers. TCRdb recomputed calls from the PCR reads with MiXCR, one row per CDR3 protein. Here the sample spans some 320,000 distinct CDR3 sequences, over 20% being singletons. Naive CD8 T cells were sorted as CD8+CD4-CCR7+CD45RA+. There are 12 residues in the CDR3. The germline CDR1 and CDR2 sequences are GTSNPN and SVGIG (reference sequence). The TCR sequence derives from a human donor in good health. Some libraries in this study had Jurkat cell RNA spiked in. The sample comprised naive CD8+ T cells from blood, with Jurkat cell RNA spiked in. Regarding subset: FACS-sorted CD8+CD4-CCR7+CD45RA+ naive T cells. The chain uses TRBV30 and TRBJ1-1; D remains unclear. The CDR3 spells CVWSVLGTEAFF. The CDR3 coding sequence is TGTGTCTGGAGTGTACTCGGAACTGAAGCTTTCTTT.